The 28 T cell receptor beta chains below all came from one sample that was sequenced in a study of shared clonotypes between healthy human individuals (dated by TCRdb to the early 2020s). The method behind the library was the immunoSEQ multiplex PCR assay. TCRdb limited this immuneACCESS table to in-frame rearrangements with V and J called. A share of clones is missing; checked studies link under half to unresolved V genes, and the rest is unexplained. The sample contains roughly 2 million clones, approximately 94% of them found a single time. Roughly 1% of the sample belongs to the ten largest clones. CD8 naive samples consisted of CD45RO-negative cells that were positively selected for CCR7, yielding a CD45RA+CCR7+ population without TemRA cells. Specimen: naive CD8+ T cells sorted from blood. This sample's cell subset or site label indicates: CD45RA+CCR7+. Receptors were obtained from a young man in good health.

This clone was detected once. The CDR3 sequence is CSVEDKGATGELFF. Written as DNA, the CDR3 is TGCAGCGTTGAAGATAAAGGGGCTACCGGGGAGCTGTTTTTT. V is TRBV29-1 and J is TRBJ2-2; maybe TRBD1 (5 bases). V shed 0 bases and J shed 5 bases, with 10 bases lying between them. Germline V CDR1 and CDR2: SQVTM, ANQGSEA. The CDR3 is 14 amino acids.

As regards this clone: Other DNA sequences within the sample encode an identical CDR3. V usage is TRBV5-1 and J usage is TRBJ2-7, with 10 bases lining up with TRBD1. J lost 2 bases, V lost 4 bases, and 3 bases had no gene match. Germline V gene sequence: CDR1 SGHRS, CDR2 YFSETQ. The CDR3 is 14 residues long. This CDR3 reads CASSGTGVAYEQYF. CDR3 nucleotides: TGCGCCAGCAGCGGGACAGGGGTAGCCTACGAGCAGTACTTC.

The rearrangement joins TRBV4-3 to TRBJ1-2; a possible D gene is TRBD1 (6 bases). This CDR3 has 18 residues. Germline loops: CDR1 LGHNA, CDR2 YSLEER. V was clipped by 0 bases and J by 5 bases, with 22 bases between them. DNA for the CDR3: TGCGCCAGCAGCCAAGAATCCCCCGAGACAGGCTCTCGGTATGGCTACACCTTC. It specifies CASSQESPETGSRYGYTF.

J is TRBJ2-5 and V is TRBV2; D gene ambiguous. The CDR3 spans 12 residues. The V end lost 2 bases, the J end lost 5 bases, and 6 bases lay between the germline ends. Germline loops: CDR1 SNHLY, CDR2 FYNNEI. Here the CDR3 reads CASSEPTETQYF. DNA for the CDR3: TGTGCCAGCAGTGAACCCACGGAGACCCAGTACTTC. Based on the CDR3 plus reference TRBV2 and TRBJ2-5, the full variable domain is EPEVTQTPSHQVTQMGQEVILRCVPISNHLYFYWYRQILGQKVEFLVSFYNNEISEKSEIFDDQFSVERPDGSNFTLKIRSTKLEDSAMYFCASSEPTETQYFGPGTRLLVL.

This clone showed up just a few times. The same CDR3 also results from other DNA sequences found in this sample. The gene calls are TRBV6-5 and TRBJ2-3; TRBD1 might be the D (6 bases). The CDR3 covers 14 residues. V lost 0 bases to trimming and J lost 4 bases, with 8 bases between them. Germline V gene data show CDR1 as MNHEY and CDR2 as SVGAGI. CDR3 nucleotides: TGTGCCAGCAGTTACTCAGAGGGGGCAGATACGCAGTATTTT. Encoded protein: CASSYSEGADTQYF.

This clone is a singleton in its sample. The same CDR3 arises from other DNA sequences in this sample as well. The V call is TRBV25-1, the J call TRBJ1-2; no reliable D call. The length of the CDR3 is 13 residues. The germline V gene encodes CDR1 MGHDK and CDR2 SYGVNS. Trimming removed 1 base from V and 1 base from J, with 4 bases in between. The CDR3 loop is CASSEWGNYGYTF. CDR3 DNA: TGTGCCAGCAGTGAATGGGGTAACTATGGCTACACCTTC.

V usage is TRBV6-5 and J usage is TRBJ2-7; possibly TRBD1 for D (8 bases). The CDR3 is 14 amino acids. Trimming left V 6 bases short and J 5 bases short, with 17 bases between. CDR1 and CDR2 (germline): MNHEY, SVGAGI. The chain's CDR3 is CASRTGGAWDEQYF. CDR3 sequence (DNA): TGTGCCAGCAGAACAGGGGGGGCGTGGGACGAGCAGTACTTC.

The rearrangement joins TRBV6-5 to TRBJ1-3, with 7 nucleotides matching TRBD1. This CDR3 contains 14 residues. V was clipped by 0 bases and J by 9 bases; unmatched bases: 5. Germline loops: CDR1 MNHEY, CDR2 SVGAGI. This CDR3 reads CASSYSKQGFTIYF. The CDR3, as DNA: TGTGCCAGCAGTTACTCGAAACAGGGGTTCACCATATATTTT.

This clone was counted a few times. The V call is TRBV4-1, the J call TRBJ1-4, with D tentatively TRBD1 (5 bases). The CDR3 totals 15 residues. V was clipped by 4 bases and J by 7 bases, with 16 bases between them. Per germline, CDR1 MGHRA and CDR2 YSYEKL. CDR3 sequence reads: CASSRLRGEGEKLFF. The CDR3 DNA follows: TGCGCCAGCAGCCGCCTGAGGGGTGAGGGTGAAAAACTGTTTTTT.

The chain has TRBV7-9 and TRBJ2-2; 9 bases are shared with TRBD2. Germline assignment: CDR1 SEHNR and CDR2 FQNEAQ (reference sequence). The J segment lost 5 bases and the V segment lost 5 bases, leaving 15 bases of the junction unmatched. The CDR3 length is 18 residues. The CDR3 sequence is CASSDRIGLAGNTGELFF. The CDR3 coding sequence is TGTGCCAGCAGCGACCGCATAGGGCTAGCGGGAAATACCGGGGAGCTGTTTTTT.

The chain couples TRBV6-5 to TRBJ2-7, with 7 bases that match TRBD2. The CDR3 runs to 15 residues. Germline loops: CDR1 MNHEY, CDR2 SVGAGI. Trimming at V came to 0 bases and at J to 6 bases, leaving 8 bases not matched to a gene. As DNA, the CDR3 is TGTGCCAGCAGTTACTCGAAGCTTGCTAGCGGCGAGCAGTACTTC. Protein product: CASSYSKLASGEQYF.

This chain links TRBV30 with TRBJ1-1; tentatively, D is TRBD1 (6 bases). The ends were cut back, 8 bases at V and 4 bases at J, with 14 bases in the middle. This CDR3 contains 12 residues. In germline, CDR1 is GTSNPN, CDR2 SVGIG (reference sequence). CDR3 nucleotides: TGTGCCGTCCATGAGGGGGGCACTGAAGCTTTCTTT. The encoded protein is CAVHEGGTEAFF.

The gene calls are TRBV5-6 and TRBJ1-6; D is perhaps TRBD1 (6 bases). The CDR3 has 14 residues. The germline V and J ends were trimmed by 0 bases and 8 bases, with 9 bases remaining between them. Per the germline V gene, CDR1 is SGHDT and CDR2 is YYEEEE. This chain's CDR3 is CASSLDREDSPLHF. The CDR3 DNA follows: TGTGCCAGCAGCTTGGACAGGGAGGATTCACCCCTCCACTTT.

This clone was found once. The rearrangement joins TRBV27 to TRBJ1-6; D is perhaps TRBD1 (5 bases). The CDR3 consists of 15 residues. Germline V lookup: CDR1 MNHEY, CDR2 SMNVEV (reference sequence). V was clipped by 7 bases and J by 3 bases, with 13 bases between them. The CDR3 sequence is CASNPGGSYNSPLHF. In DNA, the CDR3 is TGTGCCAGCAACCCCGGGGGTAGCTATAATTCACCCCTCCACTTT.

The chain links TRBV7-9 to TRBJ2-7; 8 bases match TRBD1. The length of the CDR3 is 14 residues. J gave up 6 bases and V 5 bases, and 9 bases lay outside the gene matches. The germline V gene has CDR1 SEHNR and CDR2 FQNEAQ (reference sequence). CDR3 bases: TGTGCCAGCAGCCCGAACCAGGGGGCGGTCGAGCAGTACTTC. Translated, it gives CASSPNQGAVEQYF.

This clone was picked up a small number of times. The J gene is TRBJ2-7, the V gene TRBV19; the D gene could be TRBD1 or TRBD2 (5 bases each). Trimming left V 0 bases short and J 3 bases short, with 6 bases between. The CDR3 has 13 residues. Germline V lookup: CDR1 LNHDA, CDR2 SQIVND (reference sequence). The CDR3 nucleotides read TGTGCCAGTAGTATAGATGGGGGCTACGAGCAGTACTTC. Translating it yields CASSIDGGYEQYF. The full variable domain, in which reference TRBV19 and TRBJ2-7 provide the parts outside the CDR3, is DGGITQSPKYLFRKEGQNVTLSCEQNLNHDAMYWYRQDPGQGLRLIYYSQIVNDFQKGDIAEGYSVSREKKESFPLTVTSAQKNPTAFYLCASSIDGGYEQYFGPGTRLTVT.

Comment on this clone: Other DNA sequences in the sample encode the same CDR3. The rearrangement joins TRBV6-5 to TRBJ1-1; D remains unclear. Trimming took off 6 bases at V and 1 base at J, with 12 bases between the two ends. The CDR3 length is 14 residues. Germline lookup yields CDR1 MNHEY and CDR2 SVGAGI. The CDR3 nucleotides are TGTGCCAGCAGCTATTCCGCTGGGAACACTGAAGCTTTCTTT. Its protein is CASSYSAGNTEAFF.

This clone was detected once. The V gene is TRBV7-9, the J gene TRBJ2-2, with D tentatively TRBD1 (5 bases). Germline CDR1 SEHNR, CDR2 FQNEAQ (reference sequence). V was clipped by 4 bases and J by 0 bases, with 18 bases between them. The CDR3 sequence is 18 residues long. The CDR3 loop is CASSSTVTFPTNTGELFF. CDR3 sequence (DNA): TGTGCCAGCAGCTCGACAGTTACCTTTCCTACGAACACCGGGGAGCTGTTTTTT.

The chain employs TRBV19 and TRBJ1-1; tentative D call: TRBD1 (6 bases). V gave up 4 bases and J gave up 4 bases, with 13 bases separating them. The CDR3 is 14 residues long. Germline CDR1 is LNHDA and CDR2 is SQIVND (reference sequence). As DNA, the CDR3 is TGTGCCAGTAGTACAGAGGCCAGGGGCACTGAAGCTTTCTTT. Encoded protein: CASSTEARGTEAFF.

The chain carries TRBV4-3 and TRBJ2-1; possibly TRBD2 for D (6 bases). The V gene's germline CDR1 is LGHNA and CDR2 YSLEER. Trimming stripped 2 bases from V and 5 bases from J, with 22 bases between. This CDR3 has 18 amino acids. The CDR3 reads CASSQSPKGRLGDNEQFF. The CDR3 DNA reads TGCGCCAGCAGCCAAAGCCCCAAGGGGAGGTTAGGAGACAATGAGCAGTTCTTC.

In its sample, this clone was seen once. The V and J genes are TRBV13 and TRBJ2-1, with D possibly matching TRBD2 (6 bases). The CDR3 consists of 17 residues. Trimming shortened V by 5 bases and J by 4 bases, and 21 bases separated the two germline ends. Germline loops: CDR1 PRHDT, CDR2 FYEKMQ (reference sequence). Here the CDR3 reads CASSRPPEGGWYNEQFF. CDR3 nucleotide sequence: TGTGCCAGCAGCAGACCGCCGGAGGGAGGATGGTACAATGAGCAGTTCTTC.

The chain is built from TRBV7-9 and TRBJ2-7; D is uncertain. Per the germline V gene, CDR1 is SEHNR and CDR2 is FQNEAQ (reference sequence). V was pared by 4 bases and J by 5 bases, with 15 bases between. This CDR3 is built from 14 residues. The CDR3: CASSSPYRPHEQYF. DNA for the CDR3: TGTGCCAGCAGCTCACCTTATAGGCCCCACGAGCAGTACTTC.

The V call is TRBV4-3, the J call TRBJ2-1; no reliable D call. Germline lookup yields CDR1 LGHNA and CDR2 YSLEER. V shed 0 bases and J shed 4 bases, with 19 bases lying between them. The CDR3 consists of 18 residues. The CDR3 coding sequence is TGCGCCAGCAGCCAAGATCCCCCCGATGAGGCTGGGTACAATGAGCAGTTCTTC. It specifies CASSQDPPDEAGYNEQFF.

For the CDR3, the DNA is TGTGCCAGAAGCCCAGCCGCGGTAGGAAACACCATATATTTT. The encoded protein is CARSPAAVGNTIYF. This chain uses TRBV7-5 with TRBJ1-3. TRBV7-5 is classified as a pseudogene. The CDR3 sequence is 14 residues long.

This rearrangement joins TRBV2 to TRBJ2-7, with TRBD2 as a possible D gene (6 bases). Trimming shortened V by 8 bases and J by 6 bases, and 14 bases separated the two germline ends. The CDR3 has 12 residues. Per germline, CDR1 SNHLY and CDR2 FYNNEI. The CDR3 DNA is TGTGCCAGCGGCCCCGGGGGTGTCGAGCAGTACTTC. Protein: CASGPGGVEQYF.

CDR3 sequence reads: CASTGQGAVEQFF. In nucleotides, the CDR3 is TGTGCCAGCACCGGACAGGGGGCAGTTGAGCAGTTCTTC. The chain employs TRBV27 and TRBJ2-1, with 11 bases lining up with TRBD1. V shed 7 bases, J shed 9 bases, and the junction held 5 bases outside the gene matches. The CDR3 has 13 residues. CDR1 is MNHEY and CDR2 is SMNVEV in the germline V gene (reference sequence).

The chain combines TRBV4-1 with TRBJ2-5, with 8 nucleotides matching TRBD2. The trim removed 4 bases at V and 0 bases at J, leaving 4 bases unmatched. There are 15 residues in the CDR3. Looked up from germline, CDR1 is MGHRA and CDR2 is YSYEKL. CDR3 bases: TGCGCCAGCAGCCCCTTAGCGGGGAACCAAGAGACCCAGTACTTC. This translates into CASSPLAGNQETQYF.

This sequence joins TRBV4-1 and TRBJ2-2, with 8 bases aligning to TRBD2. Germline CDR1 is MGHRA and CDR2 is YSYEKL. The CDR3 covers 16 residues. V was clipped by 3 bases and J by 0 bases; unmatched bases: 3. CDR3 protein: CASSQVAGTNTGELFF. The CDR3 coding sequence is TGCGCCAGCAGCCAGGTAGCGGGGACGAACACCGGGGAGCTGTTTTTT.